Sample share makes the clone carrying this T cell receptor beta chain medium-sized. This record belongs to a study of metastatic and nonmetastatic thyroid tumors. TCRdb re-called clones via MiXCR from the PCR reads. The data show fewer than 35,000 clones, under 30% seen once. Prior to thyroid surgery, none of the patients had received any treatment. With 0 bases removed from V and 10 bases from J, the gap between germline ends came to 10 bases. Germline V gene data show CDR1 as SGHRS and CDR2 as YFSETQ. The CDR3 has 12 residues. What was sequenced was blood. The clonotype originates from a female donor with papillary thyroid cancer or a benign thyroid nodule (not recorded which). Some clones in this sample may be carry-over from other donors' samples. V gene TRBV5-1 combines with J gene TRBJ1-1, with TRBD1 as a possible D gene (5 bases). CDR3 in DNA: TGCGCCAGCAGCTTGGAGGGACCCGCAGCTTTCTTT. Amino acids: CASSLEGPAAFF. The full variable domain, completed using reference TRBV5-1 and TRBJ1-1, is KAGVTQTPRYLIKTRGQQVTLSCSPISGHRSVSWYQQTPGQGLQFLFEYFSETQRNKGNFPGRFSGRQFSNSRSEMNVSTLELGDSALYLCASSLEGPAAFFGQGTRLTVV.